These 8 T cell receptor beta chains were all obtained from the same sample, sequenced in a study of shared T cell receptors in the human thymus. The method was immunoSEQ multiplex PCR; TCRdb's version includes in-frame clones alone and lacks a portion of them. The top ten hold around 0.0099% of the sample, which has 700,000 or so clones, 70% to 90% seen once. Another study also made use of these data, one on human thymus T cells.

The specimen sequenced was thymocytes. These receptors originate from a girl under two years old with a congenital heart defect.

V and J are TRBV5-6 and TRBJ2-1, with 7 bases aligning to TRBD1. V was clipped by 5 bases and J by 2 bases; unmatched bases: 13. Germline values: CDR1 SGHDT, CDR2 YYEEEE. The CDR3 loop spans 17 amino acids. CDR3 nucleotides: TGTGCCAGCAGGAATAAAGGACAGGACGCCACCTACAATGAGCAGTTCTTC. Amino acid sequence: CASRNKGQDATYNEQFF. Drawing the rest from reference TRBV5-6 and TRBJ2-1, the complete variable domain is DAGVTQSPTHLIKTRGQQVTLRCSPKSGHDTVSWYQQALGQGPQFIFQYYEEEERQRGNFPDRFSGHQFPNYSSELNVNALLLGDSALYLCASRNKGQDATYNEQFFGPGTRLTVL.

This rearrangement joins TRBV7-6 to TRBJ1-6; 11 bases line up with TRBD1. Losses at the gene ends were 4 bases for V and 6 bases for J; bases not matched to a gene: 2. This CDR3 comprises 15 residues. The germline V gene encodes CDR1 SGHVS and CDR2 FNYEAQ. CDR3 DNA sequence: TGTGCCAGCAGCTGCGGGACAGGGGGTAATTCACCCCTCCACTTT. Its translation is CASSCGTGGNSPLHF.

This clone was counted once. The chain recombines TRBV7-6 with TRBJ1-6, with 7 bases matching TRBD1. The CDR3 length is 16 residues. V shed 2 bases and J 7 bases; nucleotides not matched to a gene: 8. Germline CDR1 SGHVS, CDR2 FNYEAQ. CDR3 sequence reads: CASSLLAGGMNSPLHF. The CDR3 coding sequence is TGTGCCAGCAGCTTACTGGCAGGGGGGATGAATTCACCCCTCCACTTT.

V gene TRBV9 combines with J gene TRBJ1-2, with 7 bases aligning to TRBD1. Germline V gene data show CDR1 as SGDLS and CDR2 as YYNGEE. After removal of 3 bases from V and 8 bases from J, the junction contained 10 bases not matched to a gene. The CDR3 length is 14 residues. CDR3 region: CASSATRRGPGYTF. The CDR3 DNA sequence: TGTGCCAGCAGCGCCACGCGGAGGGGGCCCGGCTACACCTTC.

The chain links TRBV28 to TRBJ2-2; TRBD1 agrees at 9 bases. V lost 8 bases and J lost 6; bases outside the gene matches: 16. The CDR3 runs to 17 residues. Germline V gives CDR1 MDHEN, CDR2 SYDVKM. The CDR3 spells CASGRTGGAESPGELFF. The CDR3 coding sequence is TGTGCCAGCGGGCGAACAGGGGGCGCAGAAAGTCCCGGGGAGCTGTTTTTT.

The rearrangement joins TRBV29-1 to TRBJ1-1, with 8 bases aligning to TRBD1. The J segment lost 2 bases and the V segment lost 6 bases, leaving 5 bases of the junction unmatched. CDR1 is SQVTM, CDR2 ANQGSEA, per germline. The length of the CDR3 is 13 residues. The CDR3 DNA reads TGCAGCGTAGAGACAGGGGCAAACACTGAAGCTTTCTTT. It yields the protein CSVETGANTEAFF.

This chain uses TRBV10-3 with TRBJ2-3; a possible D gene is TRBD1 (6 bases). CDR1 and CDR2 from the germline V gene are ENHRY and SYGVKD. CDR3 length: 20 residues. The V end lost 8 bases, the J end lost 8 bases, and 38 bases lay between the germline ends. The CDR3 DNA is TGTGCCATCCGAAAAGAGACGCGAAGTACCCGACAGGCGACTAAGGTTACGCAGTATTTT. Its translation: CAIRKETRSTRQATKVTQYF.

This chain joins TRBV15 and TRBJ1-6, with D possibly TRBD1 on 5 matching bases. V lost 0 bases and J 11 bases, leaving 14 bases between the germline ends. The CDR3 consists of 15 residues. Germline-derived CDR1 and CDR2 are LNHNV and YYDKDF (reference sequence). This CDR3 reads CATSRDSQEGAPLHF. The CDR3 DNA sequence: TGTGCCACCAGCAGAGATTCCCAGGAAGGGGCACCCCTCCACTTT.